This T cell receptor beta chain was captured in a study of blood T cell repertoires in COVID-19. Across the study: Acute and convalescent COVID-19 specimens originated in the United States, Italy and Spain. T cells, B-cell-depleted T cells, or PBMCs provided the cDNA or gDNA that served as material.

Original analysis: Amplification from reference gene primers served as the basis for estimated nucleated cell counts. Measured with immunoSEQ multiplex PCR; TCRdb has only the in-frame clones, and not every one. The DNA gave D and trimming, while V, J and clone size come from that table. This table holds fewer than 85,000 clones, about 82% found once. The clonotype was recovered from a woman between 55 and 75 years old with acute or convalescent COVID-19. Sequenced sample: peripheral blood.

CDR3 sequence (DNA): TGTGCCAGCAGTCCGGGACAGGGGGTCTACGAGCAGTACTTC. This gives the protein CASSPGQGVYEQYF. The chain has TRBV28 and TRBJ2-7; 11 bases fit TRBD1. Germline V gene sequence: CDR1 MDHEN, CDR2 SYDVKM. With V trimmed by 5 bases and J by 3 bases, 3 bases remained unmatched. The CDR3 extends over 14 amino acids. The full variable domain, completed using reference TRBV28 and TRBJ2-7, is DVKVTQSSRYLVKRTGEKVFLECVQDMDHENMFWYRQDPGLGLRLIYFSYDVKMKEKGDIPEGYSVSREKKERFSLILESASTNQTSMYLCASSPGQGVYEQYFGPGTRLTVT.